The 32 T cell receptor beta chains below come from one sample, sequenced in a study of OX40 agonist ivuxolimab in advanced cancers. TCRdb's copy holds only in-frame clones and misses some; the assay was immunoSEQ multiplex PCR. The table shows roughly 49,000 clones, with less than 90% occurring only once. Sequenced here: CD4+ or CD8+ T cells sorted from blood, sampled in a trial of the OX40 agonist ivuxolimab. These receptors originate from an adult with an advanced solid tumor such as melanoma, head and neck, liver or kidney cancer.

The CDR3 region is CASSSQGSTEAFF. In DNA form, the CDR3 reads TGTGCCAGCAGCTCACAGGGAAGCACTGAAGCTTTCTTT. The chain couples TRBV14 to TRBJ1-1; D might be TRBD1 (6 bases). Germline lookup yields CDR1 SGHDN and CDR2 FVKESK. Trimming shortened V by 5 bases and J by 4 bases, and 11 bases separated the two germline ends. The CDR3 is made up of 13 amino acids.

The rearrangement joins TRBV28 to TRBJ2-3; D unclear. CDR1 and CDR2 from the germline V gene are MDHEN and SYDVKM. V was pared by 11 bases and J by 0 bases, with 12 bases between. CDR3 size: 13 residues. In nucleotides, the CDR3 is TGTGCCCGAACACGACCTAGCACAGATACGCAGTATTTT. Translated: CARTRPSTDTQYF.

CDR3 nucleotide sequence: TGTGCCAGCAGCCGAGGACTAGCGGGAGATGAGACCCAGTACTTC. Its translation: CASSRGLAGDETQYF. The chain carries TRBV11-3 and TRBJ2-5; 13 bases agree with TRBD2. Germline V gene sequence: CDR1 SGHNT, CDR2 YENEEA. V dropped 5 bases and J dropped 5; count of bases not matched to a gene: 5. CDR3 length: 15 residues. Using reference TRBV11-3 and TRBJ2-5 for the parts outside the CDR3, the full variable domain is EAGVVQSPRYKIIEKKQPVAFWCNPISGHNTLYWYLQNLGQGPELLIRYENEEAVDDSQLPKDRFSAERLKGVDSTLKIQPAELGDSAVYLCASSRGLAGDETQYFGPGTRLLVL.

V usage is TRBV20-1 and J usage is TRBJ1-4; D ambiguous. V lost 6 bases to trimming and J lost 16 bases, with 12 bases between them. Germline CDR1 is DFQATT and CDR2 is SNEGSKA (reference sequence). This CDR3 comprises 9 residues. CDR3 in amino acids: CSAGVGPFF. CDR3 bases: TGCAGTGCCGGGGTTGGACCGTTTTTT.

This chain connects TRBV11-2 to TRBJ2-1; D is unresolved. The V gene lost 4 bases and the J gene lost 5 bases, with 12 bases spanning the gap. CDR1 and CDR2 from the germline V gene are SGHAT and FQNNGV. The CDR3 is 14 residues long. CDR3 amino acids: CASSSVIGHNEQFF. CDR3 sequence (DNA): TGTGCCAGCAGCTCCGTAATAGGGCACAATGAGCAGTTCTTC.

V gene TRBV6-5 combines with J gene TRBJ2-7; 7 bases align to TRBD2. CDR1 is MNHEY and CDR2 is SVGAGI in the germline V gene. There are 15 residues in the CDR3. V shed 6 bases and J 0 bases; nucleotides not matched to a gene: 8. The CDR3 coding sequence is TGTGCCAGCAGGCGGAGCGGGGCGGCCTCCTACGAGCAGTACTTC. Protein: CASRRSGAASYEQYF.

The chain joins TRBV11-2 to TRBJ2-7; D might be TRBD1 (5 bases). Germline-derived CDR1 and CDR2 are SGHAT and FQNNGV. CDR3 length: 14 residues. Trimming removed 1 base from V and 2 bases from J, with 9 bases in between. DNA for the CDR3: TGTGCCAGCAGCTTAGGGCAACAGGCCTACGAGCAGTACTTC. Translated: CASSLGQQAYEQYF. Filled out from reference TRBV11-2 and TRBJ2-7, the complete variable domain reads EAGVAQSPRYKIIEKRQSVAFWCNPISGHATLYWYQQILGQGPKLLIQFQNNGVVDDSQLPKDRFSAERLKGVDSTLKIQPAKLEDSAVYLCASSLGQQAYEQYFGPGTRLTVT.

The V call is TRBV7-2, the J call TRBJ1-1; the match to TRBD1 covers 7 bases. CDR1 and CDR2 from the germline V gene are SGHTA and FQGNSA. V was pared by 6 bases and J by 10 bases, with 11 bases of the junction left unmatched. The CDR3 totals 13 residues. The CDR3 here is CASRPQGRLGAFF. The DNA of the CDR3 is TGTGCCAGCAGACCACAGGGGCGGCTAGGAGCTTTCTTT.

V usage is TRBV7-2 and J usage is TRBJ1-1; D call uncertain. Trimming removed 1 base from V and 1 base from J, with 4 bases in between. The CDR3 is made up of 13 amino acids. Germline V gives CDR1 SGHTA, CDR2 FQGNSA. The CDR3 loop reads CASSLGANTEAFF. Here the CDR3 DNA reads TGTGCCAGCAGCTTAGGTGCGAACACTGAAGCTTTCTTT.

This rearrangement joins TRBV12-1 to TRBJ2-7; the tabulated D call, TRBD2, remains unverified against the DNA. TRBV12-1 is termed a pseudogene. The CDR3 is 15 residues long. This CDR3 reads CASGSGRAVSYEQYF. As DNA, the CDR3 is TGTGCCAGCGGTAGCGGGAGGGCCGTCTCCTACGAGCAGTACTTC.

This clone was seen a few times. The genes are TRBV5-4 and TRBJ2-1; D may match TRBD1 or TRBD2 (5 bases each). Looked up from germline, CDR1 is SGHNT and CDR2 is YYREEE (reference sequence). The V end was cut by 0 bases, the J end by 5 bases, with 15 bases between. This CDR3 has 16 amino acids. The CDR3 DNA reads TGTGCCAGCAGCTTGGGGCTAGCAGGGTTCGACAATGAGCAGTTCTTC. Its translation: CASSLGLAGFDNEQFF.

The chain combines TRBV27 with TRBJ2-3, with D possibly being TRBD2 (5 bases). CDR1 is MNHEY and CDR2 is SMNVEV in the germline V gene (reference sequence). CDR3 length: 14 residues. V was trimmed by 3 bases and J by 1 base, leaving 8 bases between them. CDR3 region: CASSFLGGTDTQYF. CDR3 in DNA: TGTGCCAGCAGTTTTCTCGGGGGCACAGATACGCAGTATTTT.

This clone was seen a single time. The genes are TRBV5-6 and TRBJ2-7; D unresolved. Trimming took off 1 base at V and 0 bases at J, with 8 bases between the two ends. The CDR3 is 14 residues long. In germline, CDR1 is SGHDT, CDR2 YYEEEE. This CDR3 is CASSLSGFSYEQYF. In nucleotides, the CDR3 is TGTGCCAGCAGCTTGTCCGGGTTCTCCTACGAGCAGTACTTC.

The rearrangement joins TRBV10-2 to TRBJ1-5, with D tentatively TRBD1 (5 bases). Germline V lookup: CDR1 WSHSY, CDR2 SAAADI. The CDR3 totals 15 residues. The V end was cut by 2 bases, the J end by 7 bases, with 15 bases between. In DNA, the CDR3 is TGCGCCAGCAGTGAGAATCTGGGGCAGGGACAGCCCCAGCATTTT. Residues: CASSENLGQGQPQHF.

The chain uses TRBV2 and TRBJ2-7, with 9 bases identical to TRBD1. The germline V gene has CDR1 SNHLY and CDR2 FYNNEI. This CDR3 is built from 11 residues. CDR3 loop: CASGQGPEQYF. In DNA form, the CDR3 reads TGTGCGAGCGGACAGGGGCCCGAGCAGTACTTC.

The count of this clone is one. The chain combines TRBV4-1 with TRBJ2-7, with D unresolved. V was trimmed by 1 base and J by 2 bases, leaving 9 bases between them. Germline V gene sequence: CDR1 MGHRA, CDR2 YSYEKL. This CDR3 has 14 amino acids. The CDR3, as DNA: TGCGCCAGCAGCCAAGTGAAAGGTCCCTACGAGCAGTACTTC. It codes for CASSQVKGPYEQYF.

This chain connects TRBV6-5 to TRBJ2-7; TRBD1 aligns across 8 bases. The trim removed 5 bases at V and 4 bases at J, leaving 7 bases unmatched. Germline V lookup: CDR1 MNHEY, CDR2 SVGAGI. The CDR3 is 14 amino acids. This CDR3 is CASSVTGAPYEQYF. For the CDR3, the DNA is TGTGCCAGCAGTGTGACAGGGGCGCCTTACGAGCAGTACTTC.

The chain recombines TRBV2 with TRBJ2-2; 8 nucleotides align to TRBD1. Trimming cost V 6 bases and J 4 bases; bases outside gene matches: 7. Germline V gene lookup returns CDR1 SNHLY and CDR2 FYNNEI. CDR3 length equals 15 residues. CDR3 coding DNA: TGTGCCAGCAGCAAAGGGCAGGGGGCCACCGGGGAGCTGTTTTTT. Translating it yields CASSKGQGATGELFF. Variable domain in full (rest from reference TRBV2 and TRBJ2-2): EPEVTQTPSHQVTQMGQEVILRCVPISNHLYFYWYRQILGQKVEFLVSFYNNEISEKSEIFDDQFSVERPDGSNFTLKIRSTKLEDSAMYFCASSKGQGATGELFFGEGSRLTVL.

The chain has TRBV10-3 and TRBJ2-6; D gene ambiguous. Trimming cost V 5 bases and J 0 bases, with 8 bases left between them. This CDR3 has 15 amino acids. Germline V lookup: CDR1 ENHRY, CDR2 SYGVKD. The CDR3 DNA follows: TGTGCCATCAGTCGACACGACTCTGGGGCCAACGTCCTGACTTTC. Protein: CAISRHDSGANVLTF.

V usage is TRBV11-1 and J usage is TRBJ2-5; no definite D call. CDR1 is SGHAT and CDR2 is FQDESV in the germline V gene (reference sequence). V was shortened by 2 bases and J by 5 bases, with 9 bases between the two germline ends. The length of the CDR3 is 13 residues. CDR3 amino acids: CASSLWRSETQYF. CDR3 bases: TGTGCCAGCAGCTTATGGCGGTCGGAGACCCAGTACTTC.

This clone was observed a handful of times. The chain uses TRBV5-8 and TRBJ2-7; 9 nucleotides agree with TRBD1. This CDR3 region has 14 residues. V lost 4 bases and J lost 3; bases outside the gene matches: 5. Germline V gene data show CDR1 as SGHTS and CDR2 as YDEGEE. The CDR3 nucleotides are TGTGCCAGCAGCCCCCGGACAGGGGTCTACGAGCAGTACTTC. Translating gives CASSPRTGVYEQYF.

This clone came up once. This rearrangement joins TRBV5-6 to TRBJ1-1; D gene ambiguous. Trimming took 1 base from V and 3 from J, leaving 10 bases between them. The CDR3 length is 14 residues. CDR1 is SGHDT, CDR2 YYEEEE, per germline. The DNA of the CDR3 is TGTGCCAGCAGCTTGCAGGCCCGTGACACTGAAGCTTTCTTT. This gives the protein CASSLQARDTEAFF.

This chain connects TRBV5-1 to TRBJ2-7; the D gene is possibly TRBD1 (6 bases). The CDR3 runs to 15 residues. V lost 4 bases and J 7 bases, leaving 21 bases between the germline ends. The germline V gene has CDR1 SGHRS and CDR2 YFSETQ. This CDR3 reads CASSLSGTRISEQYF. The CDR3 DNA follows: TGCGCCAGCAGCCTTTCCGGGACACGGATCTCGGAGCAGTACTTC. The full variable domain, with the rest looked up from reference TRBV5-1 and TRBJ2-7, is KAGVTQTPRYLIKTRGQQVTLSCSPISGHRSVSWYQQTPGQGLQFLFEYFSETQRNKGNFPGRFSGRQFSNSRSEMNVSTLELGDSALYLCASSLSGTRISEQYFGPGTRLTVT.

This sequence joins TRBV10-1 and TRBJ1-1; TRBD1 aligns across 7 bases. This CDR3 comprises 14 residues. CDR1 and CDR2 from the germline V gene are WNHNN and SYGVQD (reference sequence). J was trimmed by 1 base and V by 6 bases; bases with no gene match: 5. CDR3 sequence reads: CASREGQKNTEAFF. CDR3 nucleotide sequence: TGCGCCAGCAGGGAGGGACAGAAGAACACTGAAGCTTTCTTT.

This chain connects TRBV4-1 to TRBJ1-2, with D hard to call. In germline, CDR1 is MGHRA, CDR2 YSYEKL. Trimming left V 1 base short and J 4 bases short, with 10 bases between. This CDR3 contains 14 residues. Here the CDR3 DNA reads TGCGCCAGCAGCCAAGCCGCGGGGTTCTATGGCTACACCTTC. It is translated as CASSQAAGFYGYTF.

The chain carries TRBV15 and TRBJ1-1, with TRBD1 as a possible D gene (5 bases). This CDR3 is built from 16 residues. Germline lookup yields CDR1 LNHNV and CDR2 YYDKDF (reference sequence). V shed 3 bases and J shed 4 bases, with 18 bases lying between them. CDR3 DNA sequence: TGTGCCACCAGCAGGCGCGAGTTGCGGGGGATCACTGAAGCTTTCTTT. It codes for CATSRRELRGITEAFF.

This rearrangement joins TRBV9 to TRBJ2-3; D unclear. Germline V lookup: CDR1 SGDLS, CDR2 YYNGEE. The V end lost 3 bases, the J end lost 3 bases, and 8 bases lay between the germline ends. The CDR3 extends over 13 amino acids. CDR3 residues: CASSGTKTDTQYF. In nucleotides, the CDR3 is TGTGCCAGCAGCGGAACAAAGACAGATACGCAGTATTTT.

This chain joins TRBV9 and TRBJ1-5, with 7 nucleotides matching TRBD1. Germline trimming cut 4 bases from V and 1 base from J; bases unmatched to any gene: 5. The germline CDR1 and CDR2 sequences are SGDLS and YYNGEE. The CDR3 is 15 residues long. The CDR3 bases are TGTGCCAGCAGCCGCGACAGGGAGAGCAATCAGCCCCAGCATTTT. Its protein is CASSRDRESNQPQHF.

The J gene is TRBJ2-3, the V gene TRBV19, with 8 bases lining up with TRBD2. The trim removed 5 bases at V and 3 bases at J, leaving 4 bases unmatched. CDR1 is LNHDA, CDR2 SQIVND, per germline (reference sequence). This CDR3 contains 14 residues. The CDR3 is CASSLTSATDTQYF. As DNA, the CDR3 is TGTGCCAGTAGTTTGACTAGCGCTACAGATACGCAGTATTTT.

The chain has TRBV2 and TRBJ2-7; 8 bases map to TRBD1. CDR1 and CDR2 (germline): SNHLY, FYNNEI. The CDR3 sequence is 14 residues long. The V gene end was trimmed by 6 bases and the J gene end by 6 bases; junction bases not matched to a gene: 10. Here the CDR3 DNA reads TGTGCCAGCAGAGAACAGGGGGTAGTGCGCGAGCAGTACTTC. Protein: CASREQGVVREQYF.

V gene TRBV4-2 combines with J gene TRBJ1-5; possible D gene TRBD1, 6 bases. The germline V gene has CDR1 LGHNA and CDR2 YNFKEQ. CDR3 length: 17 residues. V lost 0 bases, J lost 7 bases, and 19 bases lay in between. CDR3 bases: TGTGCCAGCAGCCAAGATTTGGCTCACAGGGAAGGACAGCCCCAGCATTTT. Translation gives CASSQDLAHREGQPQHF.

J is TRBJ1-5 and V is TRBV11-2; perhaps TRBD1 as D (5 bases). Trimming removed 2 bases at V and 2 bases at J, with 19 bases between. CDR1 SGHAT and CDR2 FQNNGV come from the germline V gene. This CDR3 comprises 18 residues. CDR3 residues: CASSLTPPQGIGNQPQHF. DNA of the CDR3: TGTGCCAGCAGCTTAACCCCCCCCCAGGGAATTGGCAATCAGCCCCAGCATTTT.